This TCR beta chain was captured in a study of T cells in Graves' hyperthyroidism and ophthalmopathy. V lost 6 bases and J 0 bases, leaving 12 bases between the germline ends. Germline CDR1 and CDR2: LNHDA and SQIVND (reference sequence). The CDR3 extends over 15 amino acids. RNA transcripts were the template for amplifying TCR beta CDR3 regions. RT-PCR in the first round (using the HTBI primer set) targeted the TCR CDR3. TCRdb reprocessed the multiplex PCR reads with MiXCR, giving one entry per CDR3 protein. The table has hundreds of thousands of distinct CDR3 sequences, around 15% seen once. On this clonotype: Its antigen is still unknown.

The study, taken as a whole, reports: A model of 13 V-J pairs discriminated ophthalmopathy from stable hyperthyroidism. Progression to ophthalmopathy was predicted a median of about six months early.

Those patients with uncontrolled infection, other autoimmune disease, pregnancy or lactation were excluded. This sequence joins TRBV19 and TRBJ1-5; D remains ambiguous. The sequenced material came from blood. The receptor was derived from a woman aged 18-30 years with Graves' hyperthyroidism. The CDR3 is CASRSGGRSNQPQHF. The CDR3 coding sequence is TGTGCCAGTAGATCAGGTGGCCGTAGCAATCAGCCCCAGCATTTT.